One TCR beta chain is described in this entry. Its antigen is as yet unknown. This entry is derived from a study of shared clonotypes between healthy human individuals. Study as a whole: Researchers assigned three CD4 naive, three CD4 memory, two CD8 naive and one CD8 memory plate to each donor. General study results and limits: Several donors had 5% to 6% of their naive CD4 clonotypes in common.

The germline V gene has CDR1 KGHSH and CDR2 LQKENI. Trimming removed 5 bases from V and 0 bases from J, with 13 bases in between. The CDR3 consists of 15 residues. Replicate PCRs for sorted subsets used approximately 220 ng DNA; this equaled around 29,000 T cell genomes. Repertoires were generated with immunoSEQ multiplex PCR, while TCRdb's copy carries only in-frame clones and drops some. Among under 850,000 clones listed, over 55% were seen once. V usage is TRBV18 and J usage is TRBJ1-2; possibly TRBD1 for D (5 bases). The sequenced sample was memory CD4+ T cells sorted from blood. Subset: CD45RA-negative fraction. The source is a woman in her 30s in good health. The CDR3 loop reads CASSSQGGTNYGYTF. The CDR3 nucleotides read TGTGCCAGCTCATCTCAGGGTGGGACTAACTATGGCTACACCTTC.